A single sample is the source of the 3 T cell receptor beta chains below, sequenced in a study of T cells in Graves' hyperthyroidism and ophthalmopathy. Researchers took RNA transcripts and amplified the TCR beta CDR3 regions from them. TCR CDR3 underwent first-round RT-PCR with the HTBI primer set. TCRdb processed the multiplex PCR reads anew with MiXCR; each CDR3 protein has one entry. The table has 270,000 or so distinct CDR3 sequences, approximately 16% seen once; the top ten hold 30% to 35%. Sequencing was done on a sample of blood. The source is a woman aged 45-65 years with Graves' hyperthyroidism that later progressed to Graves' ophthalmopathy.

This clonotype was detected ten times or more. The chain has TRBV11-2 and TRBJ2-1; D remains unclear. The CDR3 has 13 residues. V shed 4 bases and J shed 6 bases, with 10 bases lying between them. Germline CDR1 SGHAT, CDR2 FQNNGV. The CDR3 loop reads CASSYDGPNEQFF. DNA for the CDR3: TGTGCCAGCAGCTATGACGGACCCAATGAGCAGTTCTTC.

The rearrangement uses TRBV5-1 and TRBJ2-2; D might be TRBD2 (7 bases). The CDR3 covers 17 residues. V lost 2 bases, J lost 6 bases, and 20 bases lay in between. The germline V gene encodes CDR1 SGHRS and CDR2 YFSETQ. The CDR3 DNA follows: TGCGCCAGCAGCTTATTGGAGGGGGGGCCAGGCGCCGGGGAGCTGTTTTTT. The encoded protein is CASSLLEGGPGAGELFF. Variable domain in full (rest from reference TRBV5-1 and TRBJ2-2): KAGVTQTPRYLIKTRGQQVTLSCSPISGHRSVSWYQQTPGQGLQFLFEYFSETQRNKGNFPGRFSGRQFSNSRSEMNVSTLELGDSALYLCASSLLEGGPGAGELFFGEGSRLTVL.

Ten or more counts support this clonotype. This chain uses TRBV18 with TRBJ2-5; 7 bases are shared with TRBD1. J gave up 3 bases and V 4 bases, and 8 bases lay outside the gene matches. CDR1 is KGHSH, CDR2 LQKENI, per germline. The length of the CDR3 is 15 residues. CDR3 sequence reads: CASSRRQGWEETQYF. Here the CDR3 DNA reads TGTGCCAGCTCACGGAGACAGGGATGGGAAGAGACCCAGTACTTC.